The 32 T cell receptor beta chains below were found in one sample sequenced in a study of CD8 T cells in ankylosing spondylitis. Study-wide findings and caveats: Made up of under 10 highly homologous variants, a TCR beta motif appeared characteristic of ankylosing spondylitis blood.

TCRdb re-analysed the 5' RACE reads in MiXCR, keeping a single row per CDR3 protein. The sample shows about 700,000 distinct CDR3 sequences, under 20% of them seen only once. These receptors' targets are unknown. The sequenced material came from blood, either unsorted or a sorted T cell fraction (not recorded which). The source is a male donor with ankylosing spondylitis.

This chain uses TRBV11-2 with TRBJ2-5; TRBD1 matches at 8 bases. Germline assignment: CDR1 SGHAT and CDR2 FQNNGV. After removal of 5 bases from V and 2 bases from J, the junction contained 7 bases not matched to a gene. This CDR3 has 15 amino acids. The DNA for the CDR3 is TGTGCCAGCAGCCCCGACAGGGGACCGCAAGAGACCCAGTACTTC. Translation gives CASSPDRGPQETQYF.

V and J are TRBV30 and TRBJ1-1; possibly TRBD1 for D (6 bases). Germline CDR1 is GTSNPN and CDR2 is SVGIG (reference sequence). The CDR3 length is 15 residues. V lost 1 base, J lost 0 bases, and 12 bases lay in between. The CDR3 DNA sequence: TGTGCCTGGAGTGCTACAGGGTCTTTGAACACTGAAGCTTTCTTT. Its translation is CAWSATGSLNTEAFF.

This clonotype was counted only a few times. Here the CDR3 reads CSVFQKLNTEAFF. The CDR3 DNA sequence: TGCAGCGTTTTCCAGAAACTGAACACTGAAGCTTTCTTT. The chain joins TRBV29-1 to TRBJ1-1; D is uncertain. Germline V gene lookup returns CDR1 SQVTM and CDR2 ANQGSEA. This CDR3 has 13 residues. V lost 5 bases, J lost 0 bases, and 10 bases lay in between.

This clonotype was seen a handful of times. The J gene is TRBJ1-2, the V gene TRBV29-1, with D unclear. The CDR3 is made up of 15 amino acids. Per the germline V gene, CDR1 is SQVTM and CDR2 is ANQGSEA. Trimming removed 3 bases at V and 8 bases at J, with 22 bases between. The CDR3 nucleotides are TGCAGCGTTGAGACCTGGATGGGCCCGCCGGGGGGCTACACCTTC. Translation: CSVETWMGPPGGYTF.

The chain employs TRBV6-2 or TRBV6-3 and TRBJ2-7, with a weak D call TRBD1 (5 bases). This CDR3 spans 13 amino acids. Germline V gives CDR1 MNHEY, CDR2 SVGEGT. Trimming removed 8 bases at V and 2 bases at J, with 13 bases between. The CDR3 loop reads CASGKGPAYEQYF. DNA for the CDR3: TGTGCCAGCGGGAAGGGGCCTGCCTACGAGCAGTACTTC.

The chain couples TRBV30 to TRBJ1-2; D is unresolved. CDR3 length: 14 amino acids. The V and J ends lost 1 base and 5 bases respectively, with 14 bases between them. In germline, CDR1 is GTSNPN, CDR2 SVGIG (reference sequence). CDR3 residues: CAWSGASGSYGYTF. The CDR3 coding sequence is TGTGCCTGGAGTGGGGCGTCTGGATCGTATGGCTACACCTTC.

This rearrangement joins TRBV12-3 or TRBV12-4 to TRBJ2-7; 7 positions match TRBD1. V shed 5 bases and J 6 bases; nucleotides not matched to a gene: 10. The CDR3 spans 14 residues. This CDR3 is CASSPAPTGFEQYF. The CDR3 DNA reads as TGTGCCAGCAGTCCTGCCCCGACAGGGTTCGAGCAGTACTTC.

This clonotype showed up just a few times. The V gene is TRBV5-1, the J gene TRBJ2-1; 7 nucleotides align to TRBD1. This CDR3 has 15 residues. Germline V gives CDR1 SGHRS, CDR2 YFSETQ. V was clipped by 3 bases and J by 3 bases; unmatched bases: 6. The CDR3 DNA reads TGCGCCAGCAGCTCCGGACAGGTCTACTACAATGAGCAGTTCTTC. This codes for CASSSGQVYYNEQFF.

This clonotype was counted ten times or more. The chain joins TRBV28 to TRBJ2-1; D is unresolved. Trimming left V 4 bases short and J 0 bases short, with 10 bases between. The CDR3 has 15 residues. Per germline, CDR1 MDHEN and CDR2 SYDVKM. In nucleotides, the CDR3 is TGTGCCAGCAGTTCCAGCGCGACCTCCTACAATGAGCAGTTCTTC. Protein product: CASSSSATSYNEQFF.

For the CDR3, the DNA is TGTGCCAGCGAGGCCTCGGGCGGCACCGGGGAGCTGTTTTTT. Protein: CASEASGGTGELFF. J is TRBJ2-2 and V is TRBV6-4; D remains unclear. Germline CDR1 MRHNA, CDR2 SNTAGT. The CDR3 extends over 14 amino acids. V shed 8 bases and J shed 4 bases, with 14 bases lying between them.

This clonotype occurred a few times. The DNA of the CDR3 is TGCGCCAGCAGCCAAAGTGCGGGAGGGAGCTACAATGAGCAGTTCTTC. Protein product: CASSQSAGGSYNEQFF. V usage is TRBV4-3 and J usage is TRBJ2-1; TRBD2 agrees at 9 bases. Trimming at V came to 2 bases and at J to 3 bases, leaving 5 bases not matched to a gene. The CDR3 sequence is 16 residues long. In germline, CDR1 is LGHNA, CDR2 YSLEER.

The chain carries TRBV15 and TRBJ2-5; weak D call: TRBD2 (6 bases). This CDR3 is 14 amino acids long. V was cut by 1 base and J by 2 bases, with 8 bases left in between. Germline lookup yields CDR1 LNHNV and CDR2 YYDKDF (reference sequence). CDR3 nucleotides: TGTGCCACCAGCAGAGGGGGGGTTCAAGAGACCCAGTACTTC. This gives the protein CATSRGGVQETQYF. Supplemented by reference TRBV15 and TRBJ2-5, the full variable domain reads DAMVIQNPRYQVTQFGKPVTLSCSQTLNHNVMYWYQQKSSQAPKLLFHYYDKDFNNEADTPDNFQSRRPNTSFCFLDIRSPGLGDTAMYLCATSRGGVQETQYFGPGTRLLVL.

The chain carries TRBV7-9 and TRBJ2-1; 12 positions match TRBD2. V was clipped by 5 bases and J by 6 bases; unmatched bases: 5. The V gene's germline CDR1 is SEHNR and CDR2 FQNEAQ (reference sequence). The CDR3 covers 15 residues. The CDR3 reads CASSTTSGGINEQFF. CDR3 DNA sequence: TGTGCCAGCAGCACGACTAGCGGGGGTATCAATGAGCAGTTCTTC.

V is TRBV7-9 and J is TRBJ2-7; 13 bases agree with TRBD2. J was trimmed by 6 bases and V by 0 bases; bases with no gene match: 2. Germline CDR1 reads SEHNR; CDR2 reads FQNEAQ (reference sequence). The length of the CDR3 is 15 residues. The CDR3 protein is CASSLAGTSGTEQYF. DNA of the CDR3: TGTGCCAGCAGCTTAGCGGGGACTAGCGGGACCGAGCAGTACTTC.

This clonotype showed up just a few times. The chain employs TRBV6-5 and TRBJ2-2; 14 nucleotides match TRBD2. The germline V gene encodes CDR1 MNHEY and CDR2 SVGAGI. The CDR3 consists of 19 residues. Trimming at V came to 2 bases and at J to 0 bases, leaving 5 bases not matched to a gene. CDR3 residues: CASSYSGTSGGANTGELFF. The DNA of the CDR3 is TGTGCCAGCAGTTACAGCGGGACTAGCGGGGGTGCGAACACCGGGGAGCTGTTTTTT.

The chain has TRBV20-1 and TRBJ2-7; D could derive from TRBD1 or TRBD2 (8 bases each). The CDR3 length is 15 residues. Deletions cut 3 bases from V and 0 bases from J, with 15 bases between. Germline V gene data show CDR1 as DFQATT and CDR2 as SNEGSKA (reference sequence). This chain's CDR3 is CSARPGGTGSYEQYF. DNA for the CDR3: TGCAGTGCTAGGCCGGGAGGGACAGGCTCCTACGAGCAGTACTTC.

The gene calls are TRBV7-2 and TRBJ2-1; 9 nucleotides agree with TRBD2. The CDR3 length is 15 residues. Unmatched junction bases numbered 9, after V lost 6 bases and J lost 6 bases. In germline, CDR1 is SGHTA, CDR2 FQGNSA. CDR3 DNA sequence: TGTGCCAGCAGTTTGGATGCGGGAGGGCGCAATGAGCAGTTCTTC. Protein: CASSLDAGGRNEQFF.

The chain links TRBV4-1 to TRBJ1-4; a possible D gene is TRBD1 (6 bases). The length of the CDR3 is 16 residues. V lost 3 bases and J lost 8, with 19 bases in between. Germline CDR1 is MGHRA and CDR2 is YSYEKL. The CDR3 sequence is CASSQGNTGSEEKLFF. CDR3 nucleotides: TGCGCCAGCAGCCAGGGTAACACAGGGTCGGAGGAAAAACTGTTTTTT.

The chain carries TRBV5-1 and TRBJ2-7; 15 bases are a match to TRBD2. CDR3 size: 16 residues. CDR1 is SGHRS, CDR2 YFSETQ, per germline. V lost 3 bases to trimming and J lost 4 bases; unmatched junction nucleotides: 5. CDR3 amino acids: CASSSGLAGGLYEQYF. CDR3 nucleotide sequence: TGCGCCAGCAGCTCCGGACTAGCGGGAGGGTTGTACGAGCAGTACTTC.

This clonotype was found a few times. The chain has TRBV20-1 and TRBJ2-5; D ambiguous. The CDR3 runs to 10 residues. Germline CDR1 DFQATT, CDR2 SNEGSKA (reference sequence). V lost 5 bases, J lost 4 bases, and 5 bases lay in between. CDR3 in DNA: TGCAGTGCTCAAAGAGAGACCCAGTACTTC. Protein: CSAQRETQYF.

V gene TRBV4-1 combines with J gene TRBJ2-7; TRBD1 agrees at 10 bases. The CDR3 consists of 14 residues. Germline V gene data show CDR1 as MGHRA and CDR2 as YSYEKL. V lost 3 bases to trimming and J lost 4 bases; unmatched junction nucleotides: 3. The CDR3 is CASSHGQGEYEQYF. CDR3 bases: TGCGCCAGCAGCCACGGACAGGGGGAATACGAGCAGTACTTC.

The V call is TRBV6-5, the J call TRBJ2-1; D remains unclear. The CDR3 loop spans 13 amino acids. Trimming removed 2 bases from V and 8 bases from J, with 10 bases in between. Germline V CDR1 and CDR2: MNHEY, SVGAGI. Here the CDR3 DNA reads TGTGCCAGCAGTTACCGGCTGTCGGATGAGCAGTTCTTC. This codes for CASSYRLSDEQFF.

This clonotype appeared a few times. The J gene is TRBJ2-7, the V gene TRBV29-1; a possible D gene is TRBD1 (6 bases). V was trimmed by 6 bases and J by 0 bases, leaving 15 bases between them. Germline assignment: CDR1 SQVTM and CDR2 ANQGSEA. The CDR3 extends over 14 amino acids. DNA for the CDR3: TGCAGCGTGACCGGGACATTTTCCTCCTACGAGCAGTACTTC. This sequence encodes CSVTGTFSSYEQYF.

This clonotype was counted a few times. The J gene is TRBJ1-2, the V gene TRBV28, with 10 bases lining up with TRBD1. The CDR3 loop spans 15 amino acids. The germline V gene encodes CDR1 MDHEN and CDR2 SYDVKM. Trimming took 0 bases from V and 2 from J; bases not matched to a gene: 0. The CDR3 sequence: CASSLWDRGNYGYTF. In DNA form, the CDR3 reads TGTGCCAGCAGTTTATGGGACAGGGGGAACTATGGCTACACCTTC.

The chain links TRBV4-2 to TRBJ2-3, with D uncertain. The V end was cut by 0 bases, the J end by 2 bases, with 9 bases between. The CDR3 runs to 15 residues. Looked up from germline, CDR1 is LGHNA and CDR2 is YNFKEQ. The chain's CDR3 is CASSQETVNTDTQYF. The CDR3 DNA sequence: TGTGCCAGCAGCCAAGAGACGGTAAACACAGATACGCAGTATTTT.

Only a few counts were recorded for this clonotype. The V call is TRBV4-1, the J call TRBJ1-2; TRBD1 is a possible D gene (6 bases). V gave up 0 bases and J gave up 1 base, with 30 bases separating them. Germline V lookup: CDR1 MGHRA, CDR2 YSYEKL. The CDR3 totals 22 residues. Here the CDR3 reads CASSQDRRQGWVATELNYGYTF. Here the CDR3 DNA reads TGCGCCAGCAGCCAAGATCGTCGCCAGGGGTGGGTAGCGACAGAACTTAACTATGGCTACACCTTC.

The chain employs TRBV6-1 and TRBJ2-3; TRBD2 matches 9 bases. The CDR3 has 14 residues. Looked up from germline, CDR1 is MNHNS and CDR2 is SASEGT. V was clipped by 6 bases and J by 5 bases; unmatched bases: 6. The CDR3 DNA sequence: TGTGCCAGCAGAAAGCGGGGGGCGGAAGATACGCAGTATTTT. As protein: CASRKRGAEDTQYF.

This clonotype has only a few counts. The chain has TRBV30 and TRBJ2-2; D not certain. The CDR3 consists of 13 residues. With 5 bases removed from V and 0 bases from J, the gap between germline ends came to 7 bases. CDR1 and CDR2 (germline): GTSNPN, SVGIG (reference sequence). CDR3 sequence: CAWDDSNTGELFF. CDR3 sequence (DNA): TGTGCCTGGGACGACTCGAACACCGGGGAGCTGTTTTTT.

The rearrangement uses TRBV11-1 and TRBJ2-1; 11 nucleotides agree with TRBD2. The CDR3 totals 18 residues. Trimming at V came to 4 bases and at J to 6 bases, leaving 14 bases not matched to a gene. Germline V gene sequence: CDR1 SGHAT, CDR2 FQDESV (reference sequence). As DNA, the CDR3 is TGTGCCAGCAGCTCTCTTCGGGCTAGCGGGGGGATTATCAATGAGCAGTTCTTC. As protein: CASSSLRASGGIINEQFF.

This clonotype was counted only a few times. The chain recombines TRBV12-3 or TRBV12-4 with TRBJ2-5, with 8 positions matching TRBD2. CDR3 length equals 16 residues. Trimming removed 1 base from V and 3 bases from J; junction bases left unmatched: 7. The CDR3: CASSLGDYSGKETQYF. In DNA form, the CDR3 reads TGTGCCAGCAGTTTAGGGGATTATAGCGGGAAAGAGACCCAGTACTTC.

This clonotype was seen only a few times. This sequence joins TRBV4-1 and TRBJ2-7; D not resolved. Germline CDR1 and CDR2: MGHRA and YSYEKL. This CDR3 comprises 14 residues. V was cut by 4 bases and J by 0 bases, with 10 bases left in between. The CDR3 loop is CASSLHWSSYEQYF. The DNA of the CDR3 is TGCGCCAGCAGCCTCCACTGGAGCTCCTACGAGCAGTACTTC.

The chain is built from TRBV6-1 and TRBJ2-5; D ambiguous. The V end was cut by 8 bases, the J end by 1 base, with 11 bases between. CDR1 MNHNS and CDR2 SASEGT come from the germline V gene. This CDR3 is 13 amino acids long. CDR3 coding DNA: TGTGCCAGCGGAAGAGGCCTCCAAGAGACCCAGTACTTC. The encoded protein is CASGRGLQETQYF.